Below are 18 T cell receptor beta chains sequenced from a single sample in a study of blood T cell repertoires in COVID-19. Profiled with immunoSEQ multiplex PCR; TCRdb holds only in-frame clones, not every one. The table has tens of thousands of clones, 82% seen once; the top ten hold about 22%. Sample: peripheral blood. These receptors came from a woman aged 55-75 years with acute or convalescent COVID-19.

Only one count was recorded for this clone. The chain employs TRBV14 and TRBJ2-1, with 13 bases aligning to TRBD2. The junction had 3 bases not matched to a gene; V was cut back by 2 bases and J by 5 bases. The CDR3 extends over 16 amino acids. CDR1 and CDR2 from the germline V gene are SGHDN and FVKESK. DNA of the CDR3: TGTGCCAGCAGCCAAATGGGACTAGCGGGAAACAATGAGCAGTTCTTC. It translates to CASSQMGLAGNNEQFF.

This clone was recorded a few times. V gene TRBV4-1 combines with J gene TRBJ2-7, with 10 bases aligning to TRBD1. With V trimmed by 6 bases and J by 4 bases, 9 bases remained unmatched. This CDR3 has 15 amino acids. From germline, CDR1 is MGHRA and CDR2 YSYEKL. The CDR3 is CASSPPGQGSYEQYF. The DNA of the CDR3 is TGCGCCAGCAGTCCGCCGGGACAGGGGTCTTACGAGCAGTACTTC.

This sequence joins TRBV18 and TRBJ2-3, with 10 bases that match TRBD1. CDR3 length equals 15 residues. CDR1 and CDR2 (germline): KGHSH, LQKENI. Germline trimming cut 5 bases from V and 6 bases from J; bases unmatched to any gene: 8. CDR3 residues: CASSNSRQGADTQYF. CDR3 bases: TGTGCCAGCTCAAATTCACGACAGGGGGCGGATACGCAGTATTTT.

This chain connects TRBV12-3 or TRBV12-4 to TRBJ1-4, with TRBD1 matching 7 bases. This CDR3 is built from 13 residues. Trimming took 6 bases from V and 3 from J; bases not matched to a gene: 1. Here the CDR3 DNA reads TGTGCCAGCAGCAGGGGGGCTAATGAAAAACTGTTTTTT. It yields the protein CASSRGANEKLFF.

V and J are TRBV19 and TRBJ1-1; a possible D gene is TRBD1 (6 bases). Trimming took off 5 bases at V and 4 bases at J, with 11 bases between the two ends. The CDR3 contains 13 residues. Germline V gene lookup returns CDR1 LNHDA and CDR2 SQIVND (reference sequence). CDR3 coding DNA: TGTGCCAGTAGTGGGCAGGGGTTCACTGAAGCTTTCTTT. Translating it yields CASSGQGFTEAFF.

This chain joins TRBV12-3 or TRBV12-4 and TRBJ1-5; D is unresolved. The CDR3 has 12 amino acids. V was trimmed by 10 bases and J by 6 bases, leaving 13 bases between them. This CDR3 is CATPYPGQPQHF. In DNA form, the CDR3 reads TGTGCCACCCCGTACCCGGGTCAGCCCCAGCATTTT.

The J gene is TRBJ1-1, the V gene TRBV4-2; D possibly corresponds to TRBD1 (5 bases). The CDR3 sequence is 16 residues long. Looked up from germline, CDR1 is LGHNA and CDR2 is YNFKEQ. The ends were cut back, 3 bases at V and 4 bases at J, with 18 bases in the middle. In DNA, the CDR3 is TGTGCCAGCAGCCAGGGAACAGGAGCCCAGGGCACTGAAGCTTTCTTT. Protein: CASSQGTGAQGTEAFF.

The chain combines TRBV2 with TRBJ1-2; TRBD1 agrees at 7 bases. The CDR3 length is 14 residues. The V and J ends lost 11 bases and 4 bases, in that order; junction bases with no gene match: 13. Germline V gene lookup returns CDR1 SNHLY and CDR2 FYNNEI. CDR3 nucleotide sequence: TGTGCCGACAGCAGGACAGGCGACATCTATGGCTACACCTTC. It is translated as CADSRTGDIYGYTF.

This clone was picked up a small number of times. The CDR3 region has the DNA TGTGCCAGCAGCCAAAGGGGTATTGTAGCTGGGGCCAACGTCCTGACTTTC. Translating gives CASSQRGIVAGANVLTF. This chain connects TRBV3-1 (or the pseudogene TRBV3-2) to TRBJ2-6, with D tentatively TRBD1 (5 bases). Trimming pared 2 bases from V and 2 bases from J, leaving 13 bases between. The CDR3 loop spans 17 amino acids. Germline V gene sequence: CDR1 LGHDT, CDR2 YNNKEL (reference sequence).

The chain combines TRBV30 with TRBJ1-5; D is undetermined. Germline values: CDR1 GTSNPN, CDR2 SVGIG (reference sequence). The CDR3 sequence is 15 residues long. Trimming shortened V by 0 bases and J by 4 bases, and 13 bases separated the two germline ends. CDR3 protein: CAWSVPGWLNQPQHF. The CDR3 nucleotides are TGTGCCTGGAGTGTACCAGGTTGGTTGAATCAGCCCCAGCATTTT.

V and J are TRBV29-1 and TRBJ2-3; no reliable D call. The V end was cut by 7 bases, the J end by 0 bases, with 8 bases between. Germline loops: CDR1 SQVTM, CDR2 ANQGSEA. CDR3 length equals 12 residues. The chain's CDR3 is CSGLPSTDTQYF. The CDR3 DNA reads TGCAGCGGGCTCCCTAGCACAGATACGCAGTATTTT.

The chain employs TRBV7-2 and TRBJ2-3, with D perhaps TRBD2 (5 bases). The germline gives CDR1 SGHTA, CDR2 FQGNSA. Trimming removed 0 bases from V and 9 bases from J, with 16 bases in between. CDR3 length: 15 residues. CDR3 in amino acids: CASSLAGRGAFTQYF. The CDR3 region has the DNA TGTGCCAGCAGCTTAGCGGGTCGGGGAGCCTTCACGCAGTATTTT.

This clone appeared a few times. The V gene is TRBV19, the J gene TRBJ2-7; 9 bases fit TRBD1. Per the germline V gene, CDR1 is LNHDA and CDR2 is SQIVND (reference sequence). Trimming at V came to 5 bases and at J to 6 bases, leaving 32 bases not matched to a gene. The CDR3 covers 22 residues. CDR3 coding DNA: TGTGCCAGTAGTTTAGGAAGGCCCGGGTCGGGCTCAACAGGGGGCGGTTGGCTCGAGCAGTACTTC. It codes for CASSLGRPGSGSTGGGWLEQYF.

The chain has TRBV7-8 and TRBJ1-1, with a possible D match to TRBD1 (5 bases). The CDR3 loop spans 13 amino acids. Germline V gives CDR1 SGHVS, CDR2 FQNEAQ. Between the trimmed V and J ends, which lost 3 bases and 6 bases, there was a span of 11 bases. In DNA, the CDR3 is TGTGCCAGCAGCTTCGCCTGGGGGGCTGAAGCTTTCTTT. Protein product: CASSFAWGAEAFF.

The chain links TRBV5-6 to TRBJ2-1; perhaps TRBD1 as D (6 bases). The CDR3 runs 15 residues. Trimming removed 4 bases from V and 5 bases from J, with 16 bases in between. In germline, CDR1 is SGHDT, CDR2 YYEEEE. The CDR3 DNA sequence: TGTGCCAGCAGCCGTAACGGACAGCCGAACAATGAGCAGTTCTTC. Its protein product is CASSRNGQPNNEQFF.

The chain uses TRBV10-3 and TRBJ1-6, with 7 bases that match TRBD1. Looked up from germline, CDR1 is ENHRY and CDR2 is SYGVKD. The CDR3 length is 15 residues. The trim removed 2 bases at V and 10 bases at J, leaving 8 bases unmatched. The CDR3 nucleotides read TGTGCCATCAGTGAGGAAGGCAGGGGGAGATCACCCCTCCACTTT. Protein sequence: CAISEEGRGRSPLHF.

The rearrangement joins TRBV6-5 to TRBJ1-1, with no clear D. Trimming took 2 bases from V and 1 from J, leaving 11 bases between them. Germline V gives CDR1 MNHEY, CDR2 SVGAGI. This CDR3 is built from 15 residues. The CDR3 bases are TGTGCCAGCAGTTACGGACCCGGAGGGAACACTGAAGCTTTCTTT. Residues: CASSYGPGGNTEAFF.

The rearrangement joins TRBV11-2 to TRBJ1-4; possibly TRBD1 for D (5 bases). This CDR3 has 16 amino acids. V was pared by 1 base and J by 8 bases, with 17 bases between. CDR1 SGHAT and CDR2 FQNNGV come from the germline V gene. The CDR3 bases are TGTGCCAGCAGCTTAGGGGGCAGGGAAGCAAGGGAAAAACTGTTTTTT. Amino acid sequence: CASSLGGREAREKLFF.